This T cell receptor (beta chain) was captured by sequencing in a study of cytomegalovirus exposure and HLA in healthy donors. Profiling relied on immunoSEQ multiplex PCR, and the TCRdb table lists in-frame clones only, not all of them. The sample holds 150,000 to 200,000 clones, more than 70% seen once. The validation cohort, a group of 120 subjects, included the donors and was separate from the roughly 670-subject first cohort. The CDR3 totals 15 residues. V gave up 3 bases and J gave up 3 bases, with 14 bases separating them. Per the germline V gene, CDR1 is SGHAT and CDR2 is FQNNGV. This receptor was taken from a young man in good health and CMV-seronegative. Input material: PBMCs. The V call is TRBV11-2, the J call TRBJ1-2; TRBD1 might be the D (5 bases). CDR3 DNA: TGTGCCAGCAGCTTTCCAAGGGGAATGGACTATGGCTACACCTTC. Translated: CASSFPRGMDYGYTF.